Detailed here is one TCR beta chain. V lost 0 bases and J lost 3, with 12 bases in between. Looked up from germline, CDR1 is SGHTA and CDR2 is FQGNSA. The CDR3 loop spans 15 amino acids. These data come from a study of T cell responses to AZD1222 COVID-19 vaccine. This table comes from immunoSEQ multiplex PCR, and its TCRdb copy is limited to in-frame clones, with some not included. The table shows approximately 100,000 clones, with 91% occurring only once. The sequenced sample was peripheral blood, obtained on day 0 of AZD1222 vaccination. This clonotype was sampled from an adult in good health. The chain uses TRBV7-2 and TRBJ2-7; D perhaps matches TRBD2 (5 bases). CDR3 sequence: CASSLAGFAGYEQYF. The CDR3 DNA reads TGTGCCAGCAGCTTAGCCGGTTTTGCGGGCTACGAGCAGTACTTC. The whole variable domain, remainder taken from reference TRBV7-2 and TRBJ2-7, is GAGVSQSPSNKVTEKGKDVELRCDPISGHTALYWYRQSLGQGLEFLIYFQGNSAPDKSGLPSDRFSAERTGGSVSTLTIQRTQQEDSAVYLCASSLAGFAGYEQYFGPGTRLTVT.